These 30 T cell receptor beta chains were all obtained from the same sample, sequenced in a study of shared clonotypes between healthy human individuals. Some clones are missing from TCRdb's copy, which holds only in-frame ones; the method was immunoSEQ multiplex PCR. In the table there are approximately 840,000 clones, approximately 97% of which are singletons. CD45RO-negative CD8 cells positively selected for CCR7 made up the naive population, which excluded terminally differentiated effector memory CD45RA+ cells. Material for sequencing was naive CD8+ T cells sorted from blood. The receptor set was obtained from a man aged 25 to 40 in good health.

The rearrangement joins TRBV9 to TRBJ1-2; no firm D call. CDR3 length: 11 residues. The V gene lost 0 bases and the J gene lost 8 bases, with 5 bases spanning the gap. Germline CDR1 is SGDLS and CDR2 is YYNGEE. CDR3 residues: CASSVGRGYTF. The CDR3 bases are TGTGCCAGCAGCGTAGGAAGAGGCTACACCTTC.

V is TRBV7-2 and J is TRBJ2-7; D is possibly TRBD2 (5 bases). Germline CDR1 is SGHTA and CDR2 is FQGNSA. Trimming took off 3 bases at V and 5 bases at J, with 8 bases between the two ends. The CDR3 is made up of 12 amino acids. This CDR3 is CASSFGEHEQYF. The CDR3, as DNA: TGTGCCAGCAGCTTCGGGGAGCACGAGCAGTACTTC.

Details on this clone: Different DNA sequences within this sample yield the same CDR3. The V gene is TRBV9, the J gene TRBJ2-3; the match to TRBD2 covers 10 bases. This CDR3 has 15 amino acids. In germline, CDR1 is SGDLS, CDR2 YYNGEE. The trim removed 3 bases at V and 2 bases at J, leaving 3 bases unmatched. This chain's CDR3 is CASSETSGDTDTQYF. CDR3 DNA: TGTGCCAGCAGCGAAACTAGCGGGGACACAGATACGCAGTATTTT. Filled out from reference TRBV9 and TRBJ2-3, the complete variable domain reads DSGVTQTPKHLITATGQRVTLRCSPRSGDLSVYWYQQSLDQGLQFLIQYYNGEERAKGNILERFSAQQFPDLHSELNLSSLELGDSALYFCASSETSGDTDTQYFGPGTRLTVL.

CDR3 sequence reads: CASSRKPSGSGETQYF. The CDR3 nucleotides read TGTGCCAGCAGCCGAAAACCTAGCGGGAGTGGGGAGACCCAGTACTTC. The J gene is TRBJ2-5, the V gene TRBV7-2, with 10 bases that match TRBD2. Germline assignment: CDR1 SGHTA and CDR2 FQGNSA. V gave up 5 bases and J gave up 5 bases; unmatched junction bases: 11. The CDR3 extends over 16 amino acids. Full variable domain (rest looked up from reference TRBV7-2 and TRBJ2-5): GAGVSQSPSNKVTEKGKDVELRCDPISGHTALYWYRQSLGQGLEFLIYFQGNSAPDKSGLPSDRFSAERTGGSVSTLTIQRTQQEDSAVYLCASSRKPSGSGETQYFGPGTRLLVL.

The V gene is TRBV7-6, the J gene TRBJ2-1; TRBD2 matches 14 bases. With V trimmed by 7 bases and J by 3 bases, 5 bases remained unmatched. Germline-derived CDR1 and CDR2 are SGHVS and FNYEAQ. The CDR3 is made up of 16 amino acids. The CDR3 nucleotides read TGTGCCAGCAAACCCGGGACTAGCGGGAGCTACAATGAGCAGTTCTTC. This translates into CASKPGTSGSYNEQFF.

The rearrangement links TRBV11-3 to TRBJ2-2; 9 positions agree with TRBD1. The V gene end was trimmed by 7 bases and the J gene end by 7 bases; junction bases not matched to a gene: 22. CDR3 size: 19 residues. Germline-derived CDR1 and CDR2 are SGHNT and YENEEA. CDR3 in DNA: TGTGCCAGCACCTCGGGGTTCTCCGGGACAGGGAGTTGCATCGGGGAGCTGTTTTTT. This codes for CASTSGFSGTGSCIGELFF.

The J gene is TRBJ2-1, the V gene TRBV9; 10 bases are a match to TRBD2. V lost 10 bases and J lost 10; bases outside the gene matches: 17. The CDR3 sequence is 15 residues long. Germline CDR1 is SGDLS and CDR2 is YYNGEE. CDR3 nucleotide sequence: TGTGCCTCTGAAGCTAGCGGGAGCGTGACGGGGGAGCAGTTCTTC. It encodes CASEASGSVTGEQFF.

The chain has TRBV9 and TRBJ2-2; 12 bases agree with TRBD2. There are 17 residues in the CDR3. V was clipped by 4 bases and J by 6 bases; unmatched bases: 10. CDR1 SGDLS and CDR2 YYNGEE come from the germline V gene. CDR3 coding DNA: TGTGCCAGCAGCCCGACCAGGACTAGCGGGAATGCCGGGGAGCTGTTTTTT. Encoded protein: CASSPTRTSGNAGELFF.

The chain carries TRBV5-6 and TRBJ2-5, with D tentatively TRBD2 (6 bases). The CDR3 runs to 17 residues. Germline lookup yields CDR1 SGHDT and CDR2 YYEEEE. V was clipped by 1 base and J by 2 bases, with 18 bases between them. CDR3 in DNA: TGTGCCAGCAGCTTGACTAATTTCCAGCGGGTACAAGAGACCCAGTACTTC. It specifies CASSLTNFQRVQETQYF.

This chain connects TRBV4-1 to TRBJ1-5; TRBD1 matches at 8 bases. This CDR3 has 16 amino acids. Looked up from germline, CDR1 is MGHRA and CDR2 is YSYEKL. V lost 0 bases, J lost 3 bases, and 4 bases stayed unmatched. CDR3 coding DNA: TGCGCCAGCAGCCAAGAAGCAGGGGGCATCAATCAGCCCCAGCATTTT. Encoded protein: CASSQEAGGINQPQHF.

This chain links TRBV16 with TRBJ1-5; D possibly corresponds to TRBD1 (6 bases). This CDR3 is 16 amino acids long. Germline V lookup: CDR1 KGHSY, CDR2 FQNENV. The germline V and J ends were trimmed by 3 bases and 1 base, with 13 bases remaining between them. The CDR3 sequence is CASSHNLQGSNQPQHF. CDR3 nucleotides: TGTGCCAGCAGCCACAATTTACAGGGCAGCAATCAGCCCCAGCATTTT.

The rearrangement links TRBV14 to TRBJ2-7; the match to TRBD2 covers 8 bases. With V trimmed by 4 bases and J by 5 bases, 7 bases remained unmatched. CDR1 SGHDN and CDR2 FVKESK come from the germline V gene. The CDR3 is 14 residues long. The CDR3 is CASSPSGSHHEQYF. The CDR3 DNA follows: TGTGCCAGCAGCCCCAGCGGGAGCCACCACGAGCAGTACTTC.

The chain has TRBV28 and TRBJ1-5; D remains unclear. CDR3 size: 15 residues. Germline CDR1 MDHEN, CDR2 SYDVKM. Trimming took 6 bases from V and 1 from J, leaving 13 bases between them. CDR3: CASSRGIRSNQPQHF. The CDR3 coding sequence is TGTGCCAGCAGCCGAGGAATAAGGAGCAATCAGCCCCAGCATTTT.

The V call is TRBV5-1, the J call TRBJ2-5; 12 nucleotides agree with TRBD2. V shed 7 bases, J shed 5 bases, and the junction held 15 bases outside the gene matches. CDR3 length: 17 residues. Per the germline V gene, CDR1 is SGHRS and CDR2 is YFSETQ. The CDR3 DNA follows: TGCGCCAGCCAAGGTGTGCTAGCGGGAGGGCCGGAGGAGACCCAGTACTTC. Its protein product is CASQGVLAGGPEETQYF.

CDR3 loop: CASSLFASVGDEQFF. The CDR3 DNA reads as TGTGCCAGCAGTTTATTTGCTTCCGTCGGAGATGAGCAGTTCTTC. The chain carries TRBV27 and TRBJ2-1; unclear D gene. The CDR3 loop spans 15 amino acids. Per the germline V gene, CDR1 is MNHEY and CDR2 is SMNVEV (reference sequence). V was shortened by 1 base and J by 8 bases, with 15 bases between the two germline ends.

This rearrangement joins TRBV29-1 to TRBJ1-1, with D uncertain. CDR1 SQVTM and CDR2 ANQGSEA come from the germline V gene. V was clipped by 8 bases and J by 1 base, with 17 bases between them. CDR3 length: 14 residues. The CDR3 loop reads CSTKRAGRNTEAFF. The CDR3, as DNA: TGCAGCACCAAGAGGGCCGGGAGGAACACTGAAGCTTTCTTT.

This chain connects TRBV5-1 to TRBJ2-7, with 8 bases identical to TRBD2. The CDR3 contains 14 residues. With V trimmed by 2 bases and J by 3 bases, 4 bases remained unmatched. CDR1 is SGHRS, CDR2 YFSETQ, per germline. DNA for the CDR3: TGCGCCAGCAGCTTAGCGGGAGACTTCTACGAGCAGTACTTC. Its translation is CASSLAGDFYEQYF.

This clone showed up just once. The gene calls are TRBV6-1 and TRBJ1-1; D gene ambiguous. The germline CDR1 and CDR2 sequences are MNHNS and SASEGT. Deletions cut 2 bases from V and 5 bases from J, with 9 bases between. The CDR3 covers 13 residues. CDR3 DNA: TGTGCCAGCAGTGAATATCCAAGAACTGAAGCTTTCTTT. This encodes CASSEYPRTEAFF.

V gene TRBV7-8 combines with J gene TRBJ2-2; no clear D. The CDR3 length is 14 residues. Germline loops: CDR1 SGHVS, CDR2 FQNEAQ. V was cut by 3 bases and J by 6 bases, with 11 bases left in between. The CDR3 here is CASSFRVEPGELFF. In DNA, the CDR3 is TGTGCCAGCAGCTTCCGAGTGGAACCCGGGGAGCTGTTTTTT.

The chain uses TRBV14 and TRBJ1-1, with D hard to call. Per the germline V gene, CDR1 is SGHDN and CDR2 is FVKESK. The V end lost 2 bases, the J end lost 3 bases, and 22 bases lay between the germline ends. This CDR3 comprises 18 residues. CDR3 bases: TGTGCCAGCAGCCAAAACCTCCCTACTCGGTACGGAGACACTGAAGCTTTCTTT. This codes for CASSQNLPTRYGDTEAFF.

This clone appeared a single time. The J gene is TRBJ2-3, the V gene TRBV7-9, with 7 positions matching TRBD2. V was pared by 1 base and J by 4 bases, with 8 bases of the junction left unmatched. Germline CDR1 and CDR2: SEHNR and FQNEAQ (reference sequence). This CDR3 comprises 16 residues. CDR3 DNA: TGTGCCAGCAGCTTAGTGGCTGGCGGGAGCGCAGATACGCAGTATTTT. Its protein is CASSLVAGGSADTQYF.

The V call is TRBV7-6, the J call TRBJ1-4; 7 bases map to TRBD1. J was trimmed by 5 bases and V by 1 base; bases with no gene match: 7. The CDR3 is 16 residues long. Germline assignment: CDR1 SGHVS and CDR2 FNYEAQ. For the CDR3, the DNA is TGTGCCAGCAGCTTAGATGGCAGGGGGTCAAATGAAAAACTGTTTTTT. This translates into CASSLDGRGSNEKLFF.

The CDR3 bases are TGTGCCAGCAGCCCAGGGAGGACACCGGGGACGGAGACCCAGTACTTC. It specifies CASSPGRTPGTETQYF. V and J are TRBV11-2 and TRBJ2-5; D is possibly TRBD2 (6 bases). The CDR3 contains 16 residues. With 5 bases removed from V and 5 bases from J, the gap between germline ends came to 21 bases. CDR1 SGHAT and CDR2 FQNNGV come from the germline V gene.

CDR3 DNA: TGTGCCAGCACCAGTGGGCACCTCTACGAGCAGTACTTC. It translates to CASTSGHLYEQYF. The J gene is TRBJ2-7, the V gene TRBV27; no clear D gene. V lost 7 bases to trimming and J lost 3 bases, with 13 bases between them. The CDR3 is made up of 13 amino acids. CDR1 is MNHEY and CDR2 is SMNVEV in the germline V gene (reference sequence).

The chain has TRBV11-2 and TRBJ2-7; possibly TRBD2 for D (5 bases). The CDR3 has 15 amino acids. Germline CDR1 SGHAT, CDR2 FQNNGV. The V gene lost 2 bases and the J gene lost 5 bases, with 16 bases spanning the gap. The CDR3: CASSLHGSSIDEQYF. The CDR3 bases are TGTGCCAGCAGCTTACACGGCTCTAGCATAGACGAGCAGTACTTC. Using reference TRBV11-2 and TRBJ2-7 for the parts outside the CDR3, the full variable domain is EAGVAQSPRYKIIEKRQSVAFWCNPISGHATLYWYQQILGQGPKLLIQFQNNGVVDDSQLPKDRFSAERLKGVDSTLKIQPAKLEDSAVYLCASSLHGSSIDEQYFGPGTRLTVT.

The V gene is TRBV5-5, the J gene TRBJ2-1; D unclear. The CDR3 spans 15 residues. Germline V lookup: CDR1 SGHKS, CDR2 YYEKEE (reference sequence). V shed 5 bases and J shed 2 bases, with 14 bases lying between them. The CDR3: CASRVGATAYNEQFF. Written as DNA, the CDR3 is TGTGCCAGCAGGGTCGGAGCGACCGCCTACAATGAGCAGTTCTTC.

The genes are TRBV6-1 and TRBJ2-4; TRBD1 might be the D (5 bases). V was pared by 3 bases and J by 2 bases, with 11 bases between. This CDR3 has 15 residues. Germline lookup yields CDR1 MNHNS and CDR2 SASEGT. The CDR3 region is CASSDAPGSKNIQYF. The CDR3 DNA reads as TGTGCCAGCAGTGACGCCCCAGGGTCCAAAAACATTCAGTACTTC.

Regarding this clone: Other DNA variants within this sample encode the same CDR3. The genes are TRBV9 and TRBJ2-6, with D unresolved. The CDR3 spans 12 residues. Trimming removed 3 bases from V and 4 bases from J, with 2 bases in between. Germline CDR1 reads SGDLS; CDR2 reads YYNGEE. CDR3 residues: CASSAGANVLTF. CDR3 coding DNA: TGTGCCAGCAGCGCCGGGGCCAACGTCCTGACTTTC.

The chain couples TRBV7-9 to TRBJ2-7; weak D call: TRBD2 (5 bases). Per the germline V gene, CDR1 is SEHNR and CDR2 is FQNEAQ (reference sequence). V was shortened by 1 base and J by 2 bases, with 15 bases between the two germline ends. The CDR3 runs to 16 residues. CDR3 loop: CASSLGGRSHTYEQYF. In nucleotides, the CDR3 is TGTGCCAGCAGCTTAGGTGGGAGAAGCCACACCTACGAGCAGTACTTC. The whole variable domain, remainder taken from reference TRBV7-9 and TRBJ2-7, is DTGVSQNPRHKITKRGQNVTFRCDPISEHNRLYWYRQTLGQGPEFLTYFQNEAQLEKSRLLSDRFSAERPKGSFSTLEIQRTEQGDSAMYLCASSLGGRSHTYEQYFGPGTRLTVT.

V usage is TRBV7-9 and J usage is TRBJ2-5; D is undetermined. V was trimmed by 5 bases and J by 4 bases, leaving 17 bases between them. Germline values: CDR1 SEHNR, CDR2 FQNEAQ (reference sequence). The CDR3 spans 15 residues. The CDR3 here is CASSRAVGNRETQYF. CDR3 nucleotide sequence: TGTGCCAGCAGCCGGGCGGTAGGAAACCGAGAGACCCAGTACTTC.